A selection of T cell receptor beta chains follows, all from one sample in a study of shared clonotypes between healthy human individuals. Using immunoSEQ multiplex PCR, the repertoire was profiled, and TCRdb retains in-frame clones only, with some absent. This table holds approximately 980,000 clones, approximately 80% found once. Sequencing used memory CD4+ T cells sorted from blood. The source is a man younger than 35 in good health. The CDR3 runs from the conserved cysteine through the conserved F or W. D genes are given only for firm matches. A clone size is listed for some rows: how often the clone was seen (once, few, many), or a class if it is expanded.

TRBD1	TRBJ2-6	-	TRBV6-1	TGTGCCAGCAGTGTATCGACAGGGGCTGGGGCCAACGTCCTGACTTTC	CASSVSTGAGANVLTF
TRBD1	TRBJ2-7	-	TRBV6-1	TGTGCCAGCACCAGGGGGCTTGAGCAGTACTTC	CASTRGLEQYF
-	TRBJ2-2	-	TRBV19	TGTGCCTCGGGGGTGAAGGGCACCGGGGAGCTGTTTTTT	CASGVKGTGELFF
TRBD1	TRBJ2-1	-	TRBV5-4	TGTGCCAGCAGCTTGGCTCGGACAGGGGGAAATGAGCAGTTCTTC	CASSLARTGGNEQFF
TRBD1	TRBJ1-2	-	TRBV18	TGTGCCAGCTCACCACAAGGGGGCCTCTATGGCTACACCTTC	CASSPQGGLYGYTF
TRBD1	TRBJ2-7	-	TRBV28	TGTGCCAGCAGTCCGATTCGTGGGACAGAGTACTTC	CASSPIRGTEYF
TRBD1	TRBJ1-1	-	TRBV18	TGTGCCAGCTCACAAAGCCAGGGGGATTGGGTCACTGAAGCTTTCTTT	CASSQSQGDWVTEAFF
TRBD1	TRBJ1-3	-	TRBV18	TGTGCCAGCTCACCTAACAGGGGGCCGGCTGGAAACACCATATATTTT	CASSPNRGPAGNTIYF
-	TRBJ2-2	-	TRBV5-4	TGTGCCAGCAGCATAAGACAGAACACCGGGGAGCTGTTTTTT	CASSIRQNTGELFF
TRBD1	TRBJ2-3	-	TRBV11-2	TGTGCCAGCAGCTTTGGGGGACAGGGGCTGACAGATACGCGGTATTTT	CASSFGGQGLTDTRYF
-	TRBJ2-5	-	TRBV11-2	TGTGCCAGCAGTTATAACGGACTGACGGAGACCCAGTACTTC	CASSYNGLTETQYF
-	TRBJ1-1	-	TRBV5-6	TGTGCCAGCAGCTTGGGGGGCCCCACTGAAGCTTTCTTT	CASSLGGPTEAFF
-	TRBJ1-1	-	TRBV7-3	TGTGCCAGCAGCTTAACAGGGGGAGACACTGAAGCTTTCTTT	CASSLTGGDTEAFF
-	TRBJ2-4	-	TRBV21-1	TGTGCCAGCAGCAAGGACGCCAGGGGCTTAGTTCTAGCCAAAAACATTCAGTACTTC	CASSKDARGLVLAKNIQYF
-	TRBJ1-6	-	TRBV19	TGTGCCACCCGAGAGGGGGAATGGAATTCACCCCTCCACTTT	CATREGEWNSPLHF
TRBD1	TRBJ2-5	-	TRBV5-6	TGTGCCAGCAGCCACTATTGGACAGGTGGAAAAGAGACCCAGTACTTC	CASSHYWTGGKETQYF
-	TRBJ2-3	-	TRBV5-1	TGCGCCAGCAGCTTGGATGGGTCAGGCACAGATACGCAGTATTTT	CASSLDGSGTDTQYF
-	TRBJ2-6	-	TRBV9	TGTGCCAGCAGCCCAGGGGAGTGGGGGGCCAACGTCCTGACTTTC	CASSPGEWGANVLTF
-	TRBJ2-4	few	TRBV10-1	TGCGCCAGCAGTGAGTCTCCGGGACGCAGCATTCAGTACTTC	CASSESPGRSIQYF
TRBD2	TRBJ2-7	-	TRBV6-5	TGTGCCAGCAGCTCCGTGGGGGGGGAGCAGTACTTC	CASSSVGGEQYF
-	TRBJ2-3	-	TRBV7-9	TGTGCCAGCAGCTTAAACGGGGAGGCAGATACGCAGTATTTT	CASSLNGEADTQYF
TRBD2	TRBJ2-1	-	TRBV10-2	TGCGCCAGCAGTGACGGGCGGGAGGATCCGTTCTTC	CASSDGREDPFF
TRBD1	TRBJ1-5	-	TRBV30	TGTGCCTGGAGTGTACATTCGACAGGGGGGGTGTCACAGCCCCAGCATTTT	CAWSVHSTGGVSQPQHF
-	TRBJ2-5	-	TRBV2	TGTGCCAGCAGGGAGAATCTACAGGGGGGGTCCGGGACCCAGTACTTC	CASRENLQGGSGTQYF
-	TRBJ1-6	-	TRBV28	TGTGCCAGCAGTTTATTGGTCGACATCCTATCTCTCCACTTT	CASSLLVDILSLHF
TRBD1	TRBJ2-7	-	TRBV5-1	TGCGCCAGCAGCCCAAGGACAGGGGATCCCCTCTACGAGCAGTACTTC	CASSPRTGDPLYEQYF
-	TRBJ2-7	-	TRBV6-5	TGTGCCAGCAGTTACTCGGTCGGTTCCTACGAGCAGTACTTC	CASSYSVGSYEQYF
TRBD1	TRBJ1-2	-	TRBV5-4	TGTGCCAGCAGCCCCGAGGGAGGGGGCCCCTCTAACTATGGCTACACCTTC	CASSPEGGGPSNYGYTF
TRBD1	TRBJ2-5	-	TRBV5-5	TGTGCCAGCAGCCCCACAGGGGGTCAAGAGACCCAGTACTTC	CASSPTGGQETQYF
-	TRBJ2-4	-	TRBV2	TGTGCCAGCAGTAGTATAGGGGTGATGGCCAAAAACATTCAGTACTTC	CASSSIGVMAKNIQYF
-	TRBJ2-5	-	TRBV7-2	TGTGCCAGCAGCTTCGGAGAGGCTGAGACCCAGTACTTC	CASSFGEAETQYF
TRBD1	TRBJ2-1	once	TRBV18	TGTGCCAGCTCCCGGGGACAGGTGCCCTACAATGAGCAGTTCTTC	CASSRGQVPYNEQFF
TRBD2	TRBJ2-7	-	TRBV2	TGTGCCAGTCGACAGGGACTAGCGGGAGGGCCGTCCTACGAGCAGTACTTC	CASRQGLAGGPSYEQYF
-	TRBJ2-3	few	TRBV10-2	TGCGCCAGTCAGGACTCTTTCTCCACAGATACGCAGTATTTT	CASQDSFSTDTQYF
-	TRBJ2-7	-	TRBV10-3	TGTGCCATCAGTGCCGACGGCTACGAGCAGTACTTC	CAISADGYEQYF
-	TRBJ1-5	-	TRBV28	TGTGCCAGCCGTCCATTTTCTACGAGCAATCAGCCCCAGCATTTT	CASRPFSTSNQPQHF
-	TRBJ1-3	many	TRBV10-1	TGCGCCAGCAGTGAGTCGACTAGGGACTCTGGAAACACCATATATTTT	CASSESTRDSGNTIYF
-	TRBJ1-5	-	TRBV6-1	TGTGCCAGCAATACGGGGACGGCTCAAGGGCCCCAGCATTTT	CASNTGTAQGPQHF
-	TRBJ2-2	-	TRBV19	TGTGCCGGAAGGCGAGGGGCCAGTGACACCGGGGAGCTGTTTTTT	CAGRRGASDTGELFF
-	TRBJ2-5	-	TRBV2	TGTGCCAGCAGTGGGGGCCTCGGAGAGACCCAGTACTTC	CASSGGLGETQYF
-	TRBJ2-3	-	TRBV6-5	TGTGCCAGCAATGGGCGGGCCCACACAGATACGCAGTATTTT	CASNGRAHTDTQYF
-	TRBJ1-2	few	TRBV28	TGTGCCAGCAGGGCCAACTATGGCTACACCTTC	CASRANYGYTF
-	TRBJ1-3	-	TRBV5-1	TGCGCCAGCAGCTTGGGGGGAGGCTACTCTGGAAACACCATATATTTT	CASSLGGGYSGNTIYF
TRBD1	TRBJ1-5	-	TRBV10-1	TGCGCCAGCAGTGCCGGGACAGGGAATCAGCCCCAGCATTTT	CASSAGTGNQPQHF
-	TRBJ2-7	-	TRBV14	TGTGCCAGCAGCCTAGATCCGCCCCTGGGGGAGCAGTACTTC	CASSLDPPLGEQYF